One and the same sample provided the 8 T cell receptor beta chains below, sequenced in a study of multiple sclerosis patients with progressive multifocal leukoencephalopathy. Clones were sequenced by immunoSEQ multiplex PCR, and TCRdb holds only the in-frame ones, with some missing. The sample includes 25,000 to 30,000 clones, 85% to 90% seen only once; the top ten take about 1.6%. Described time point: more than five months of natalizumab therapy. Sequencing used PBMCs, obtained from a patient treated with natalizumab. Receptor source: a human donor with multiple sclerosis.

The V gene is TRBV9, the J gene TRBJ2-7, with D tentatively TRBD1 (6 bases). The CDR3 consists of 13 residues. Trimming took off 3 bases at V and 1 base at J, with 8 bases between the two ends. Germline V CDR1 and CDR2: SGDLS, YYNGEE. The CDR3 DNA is TGTGCCAGCAGCGCAGGACAGTCCTACGAGCAGTACTTC. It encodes CASSAGQSYEQYF.

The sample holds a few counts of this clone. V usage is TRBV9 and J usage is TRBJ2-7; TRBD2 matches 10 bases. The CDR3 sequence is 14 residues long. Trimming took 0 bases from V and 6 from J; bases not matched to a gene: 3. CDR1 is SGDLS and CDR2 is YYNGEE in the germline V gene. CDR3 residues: CASSVGTSGFEQYF. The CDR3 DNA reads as TGTGCCAGCAGCGTAGGGACTAGCGGTTTCGAGCAGTACTTC. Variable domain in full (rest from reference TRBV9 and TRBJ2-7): DSGVTQTPKHLITATGQRVTLRCSPRSGDLSVYWYQQSLDQGLQFLIQYYNGEERAKGNILERFSAQQFPDLHSELNLSSLELGDSALYFCASSVGTSGFEQYFGPGTRLTVT.

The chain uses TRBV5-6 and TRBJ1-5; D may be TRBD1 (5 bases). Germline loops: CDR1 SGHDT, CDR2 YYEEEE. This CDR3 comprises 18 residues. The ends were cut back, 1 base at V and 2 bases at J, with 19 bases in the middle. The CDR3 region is CASSLMGRTKRGNQPQHF. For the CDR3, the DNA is TGTGCCAGCAGCTTGATGGGACGGACAAAAAGGGGCAATCAGCCCCAGCATTTT. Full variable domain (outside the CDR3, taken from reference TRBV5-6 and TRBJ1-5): DAGVTQSPTHLIKTRGQQVTLRCSPKSGHDTVSWYQQALGQGPQFIFQYYEEEERQRGNFPDRFSGHQFPNYSSELNVNALLLGDSALYLCASSLMGRTKRGNQPQHFGDGTRLSIL.

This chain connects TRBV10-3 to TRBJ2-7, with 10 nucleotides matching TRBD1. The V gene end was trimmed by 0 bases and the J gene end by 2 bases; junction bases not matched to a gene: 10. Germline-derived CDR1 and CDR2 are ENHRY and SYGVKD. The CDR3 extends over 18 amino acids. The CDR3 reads CAISESGTGEFMPYEQYF. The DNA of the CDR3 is TGTGCCATCAGTGAGTCCGGGACAGGGGAATTTATGCCCTACGAGCAGTACTTC.

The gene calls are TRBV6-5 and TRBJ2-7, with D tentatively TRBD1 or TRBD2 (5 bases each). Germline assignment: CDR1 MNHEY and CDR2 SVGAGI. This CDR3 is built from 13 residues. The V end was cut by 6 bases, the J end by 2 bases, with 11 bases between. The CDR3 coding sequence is TGTGCCAGCAGCCGGGACCGCACCTACGAGCAGTACTTC. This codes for CASSRDRTYEQYF.

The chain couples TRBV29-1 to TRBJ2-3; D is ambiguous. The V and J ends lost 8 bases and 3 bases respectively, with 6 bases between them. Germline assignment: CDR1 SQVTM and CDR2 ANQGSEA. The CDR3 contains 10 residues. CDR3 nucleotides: TGCAGCACCGGGACAGATACGCAGTATTTT. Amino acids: CSTGTDTQYF.

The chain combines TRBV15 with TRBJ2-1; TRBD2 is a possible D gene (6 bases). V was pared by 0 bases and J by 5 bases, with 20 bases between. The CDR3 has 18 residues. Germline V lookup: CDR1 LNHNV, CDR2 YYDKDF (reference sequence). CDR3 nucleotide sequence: TGTGCCACCAGCAGAGATCCCCCTATTCGAGGGAGGCACAATGAGCAGTTCTTC. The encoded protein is CATSRDPPIRGRHNEQFF.

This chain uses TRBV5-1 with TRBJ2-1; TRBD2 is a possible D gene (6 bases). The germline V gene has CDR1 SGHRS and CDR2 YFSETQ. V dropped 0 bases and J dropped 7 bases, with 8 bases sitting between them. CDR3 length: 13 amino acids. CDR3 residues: CASSLARGNEQFF. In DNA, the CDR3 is TGCGCCAGCAGCTTGGCCCGGGGGAATGAGCAGTTCTTC.